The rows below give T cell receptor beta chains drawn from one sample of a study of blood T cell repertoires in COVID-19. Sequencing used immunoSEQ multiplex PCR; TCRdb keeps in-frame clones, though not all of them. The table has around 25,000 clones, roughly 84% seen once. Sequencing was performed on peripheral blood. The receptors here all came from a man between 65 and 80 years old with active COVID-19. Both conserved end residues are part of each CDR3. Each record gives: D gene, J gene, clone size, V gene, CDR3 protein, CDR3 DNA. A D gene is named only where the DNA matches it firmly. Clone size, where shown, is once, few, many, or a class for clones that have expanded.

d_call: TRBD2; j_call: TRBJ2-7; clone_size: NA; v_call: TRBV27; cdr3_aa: CASSAGGGYEQYF; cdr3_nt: TGTGCCAGCAGCGCGGGAGGGGGCTACGAGCAGTACTTC
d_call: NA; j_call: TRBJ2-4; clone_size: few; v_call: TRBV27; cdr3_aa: CASSLNKGNIQYF; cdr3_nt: TGTGCCAGCAGTTTAAATAAGGGGAACATTCAGTACTTC
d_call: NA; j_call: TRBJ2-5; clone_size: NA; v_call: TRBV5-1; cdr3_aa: CASSTGGPQETQYF; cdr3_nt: TGCGCCAGCAGCACCGGGGGGCCTCAAGAGACCCAGTACTTC
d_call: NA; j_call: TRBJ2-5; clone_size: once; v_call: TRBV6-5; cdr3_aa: CASSYRETQYF; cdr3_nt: TGTGCCAGCAGTTACCGAGAGACCCAGTACTTC
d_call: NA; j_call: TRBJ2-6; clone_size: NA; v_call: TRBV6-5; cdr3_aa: CASSQPGRGANVLTF; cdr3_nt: TGTGCCAGCAGTCAACCAGGCCGCGGGGCCAACGTCCTGACTTTC
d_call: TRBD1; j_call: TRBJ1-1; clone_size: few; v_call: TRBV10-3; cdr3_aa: CAINNVDRGNTEAFF; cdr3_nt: TGTGCCATCAACAACGTAGACAGGGGGAACACTGAAGCTTTCTTT
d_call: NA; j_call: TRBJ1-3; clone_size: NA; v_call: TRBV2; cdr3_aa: CASSPRGAGNTIYF; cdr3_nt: TGTGCCAGCAGCCCTCGGGGGGCTGGAAACACCATATATTTT
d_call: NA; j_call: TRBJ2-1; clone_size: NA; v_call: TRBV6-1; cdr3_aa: CASSDQRFVNEQFF; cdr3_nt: TGTGCCAGCAGTGATCAGCGGTTTGTTAATGAGCAGTTCTTC
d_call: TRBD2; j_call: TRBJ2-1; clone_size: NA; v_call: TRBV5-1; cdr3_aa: CASSLGGGTYNEQFF; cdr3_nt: TGCGCCAGCAGCTTGGGCGGGGGTACCTACAATGAGCAGTTCTTC
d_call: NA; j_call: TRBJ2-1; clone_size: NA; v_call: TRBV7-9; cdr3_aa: CASSAVGRYGEQFF; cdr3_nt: TGTGCCAGCAGCGCCGTGGGGAGGTACGGTGAGCAGTTCTTC
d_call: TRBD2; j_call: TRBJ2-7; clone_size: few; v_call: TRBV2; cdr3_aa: CASSEGGGPYEQYF; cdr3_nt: TGTGCCAGCAGTGAAGGGGGGGGACCGTACGAGCAGTACTTC
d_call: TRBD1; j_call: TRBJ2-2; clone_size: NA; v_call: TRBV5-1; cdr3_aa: CASSYTGTGGGGTGELFF; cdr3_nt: TGCGCCAGCAGCTACACCGGGACAGGGGGCGGCGGCACCGGGGAGCTGTTTTTT
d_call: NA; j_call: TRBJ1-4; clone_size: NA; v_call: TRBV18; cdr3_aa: CASSRYDSQATNEKLFF; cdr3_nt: TGTGCCAGCTCACGGTATGACAGCCAAGCAACTAATGAAAAACTGTTTTTT
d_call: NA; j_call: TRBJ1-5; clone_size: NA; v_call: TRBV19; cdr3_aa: CASSRSPNQPQHF; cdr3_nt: TGTGCCAGTAGCCGAAGCCCCAATCAGCCCCAGCATTTT
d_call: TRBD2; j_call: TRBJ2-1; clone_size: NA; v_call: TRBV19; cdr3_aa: CASMGFGTSGYNEQFF; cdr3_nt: TGTGCCAGTATGGGTTTTGGGACTAGCGGCTACAATGAGCAGTTCTTC
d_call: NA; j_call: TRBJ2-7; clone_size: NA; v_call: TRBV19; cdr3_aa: CASSARRQSYEQYF; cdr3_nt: TGTGCCAGTAGTGCAAGGCGGCAGTCCTACGAGCAGTACTTC
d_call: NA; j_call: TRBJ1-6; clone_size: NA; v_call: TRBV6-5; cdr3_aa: CASSYQQGYNSPLHF; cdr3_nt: TGTGCCAGCAGTTACCAACAGGGCTATAATTCACCCCTCCACTTT
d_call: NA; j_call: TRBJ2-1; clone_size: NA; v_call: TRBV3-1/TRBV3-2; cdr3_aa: CASSHDRRYYNEQFF; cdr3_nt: TGTGCCAGCAGCCACGACAGGAGATATTACAATGAGCAGTTCTTC
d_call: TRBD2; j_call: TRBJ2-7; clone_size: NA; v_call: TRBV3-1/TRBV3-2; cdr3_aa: CASSQEYSGNDEQYF; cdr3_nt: TGTGCCAGCAGCCAAGAATATAGCGGGAACGACGAGCAGTACTTC
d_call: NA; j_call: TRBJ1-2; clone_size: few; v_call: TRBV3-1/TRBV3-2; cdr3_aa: CASSPAGAGYTF; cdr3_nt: TGTGCCAGCAGCCCGGCGGGGGCTGGCTACACCTTC
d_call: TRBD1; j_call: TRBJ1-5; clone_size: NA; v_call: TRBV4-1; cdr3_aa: CASSREGLGQGSNQPQHF; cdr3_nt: TGCGCCAGCAGCCGAGAGGGCCTTGGACAGGGTAGCAATCAGCCCCAGCATTTT
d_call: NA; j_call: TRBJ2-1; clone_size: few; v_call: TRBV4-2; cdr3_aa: CASSQFSSRGNEQFF; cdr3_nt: TGTGCCAGCAGCCAATTCTCATCAAGGGGCAATGAGCAGTTCTTC
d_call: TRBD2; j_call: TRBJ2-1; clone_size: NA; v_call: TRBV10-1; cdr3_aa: CASSPRTSTSEQFF; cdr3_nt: TGCGCCAGCAGTCCACGGACTAGTACGAGTGAGCAGTTCTTC
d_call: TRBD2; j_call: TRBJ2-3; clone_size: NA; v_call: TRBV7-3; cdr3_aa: CASSLSELAGGWTDTQYF; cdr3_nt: TGTGCCAGCAGCTTAAGCGAACTAGCGGGAGGTTGGACAGATACGCAGTATTTT
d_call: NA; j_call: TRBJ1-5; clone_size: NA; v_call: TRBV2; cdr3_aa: CASRGGDNSNQPQHF; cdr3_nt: TGTGCCAGCAGGGGAGGGGATAATAGCAATCAGCCCCAGCATTTT
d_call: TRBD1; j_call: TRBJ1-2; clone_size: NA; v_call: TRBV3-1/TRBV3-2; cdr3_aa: CASSLTGTGGDGYTF; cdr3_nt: TGTGCCAGCAGCCTCACCGGGACAGGGGGCGATGGCTACACCTTC
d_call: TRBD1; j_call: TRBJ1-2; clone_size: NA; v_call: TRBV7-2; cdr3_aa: CASSFPISGTGGATGVAF; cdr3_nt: TGTGCCAGCAGCTTCCCGATTTCCGGGACAGGGGGCGCGACAGGGGTTGCCTTC
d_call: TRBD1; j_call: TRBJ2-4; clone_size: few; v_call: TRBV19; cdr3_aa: CASSLQGTAKNIQYF; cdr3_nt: TGTGCCAGTAGTTTACAGGGGACAGCCAAAAACATTCAGTACTTC
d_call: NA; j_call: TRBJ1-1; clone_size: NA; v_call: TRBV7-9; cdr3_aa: CASSLAGGRDTEAFF; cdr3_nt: TGTGCCAGCAGCTTAGCGGGGGGTAGGGACACTGAAGCTTTCTTT
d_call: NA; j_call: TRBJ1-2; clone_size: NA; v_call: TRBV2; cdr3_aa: CASSGGPSNYGYTF; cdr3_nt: TGTGCCAGCAGTGGAGGGCCCTCTAACTATGGCTACACCTTC
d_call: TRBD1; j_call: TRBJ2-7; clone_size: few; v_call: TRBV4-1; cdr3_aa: CASSQVPGQGVHEQYF; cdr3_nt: TGCGCCAGCAGCCAGGTCCCGGGACAGGGGGTGCACGAGCAGTACTTC
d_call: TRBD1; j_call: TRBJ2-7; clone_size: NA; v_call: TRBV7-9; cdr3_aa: CASSPTGDEQYF; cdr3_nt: TGTGCCAGCAGCCCGACAGGGGACGAGCAGTACTTC
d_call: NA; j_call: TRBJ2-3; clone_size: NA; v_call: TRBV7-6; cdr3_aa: CASSLQGGLSTDTQYF; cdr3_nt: TGTGCCAGCAGCTTACAGGGGGGTCTTAGCACAGATACGCAGTATTTT